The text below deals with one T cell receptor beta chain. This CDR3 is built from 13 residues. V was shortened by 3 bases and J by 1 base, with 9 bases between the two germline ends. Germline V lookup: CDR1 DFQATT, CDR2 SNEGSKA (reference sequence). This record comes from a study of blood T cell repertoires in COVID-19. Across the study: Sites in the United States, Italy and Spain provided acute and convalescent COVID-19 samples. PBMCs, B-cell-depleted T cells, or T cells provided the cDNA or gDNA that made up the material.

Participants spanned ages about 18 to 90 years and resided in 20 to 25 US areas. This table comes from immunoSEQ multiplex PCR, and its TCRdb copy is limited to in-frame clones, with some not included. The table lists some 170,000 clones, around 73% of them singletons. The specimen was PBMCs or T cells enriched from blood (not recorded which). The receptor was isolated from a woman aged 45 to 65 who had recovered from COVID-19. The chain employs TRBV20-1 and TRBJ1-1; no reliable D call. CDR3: CSASERPNTEAFF. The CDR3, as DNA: TGCAGTGCTAGTGAGCGCCCGAACACTGAAGCTTTCTTT.